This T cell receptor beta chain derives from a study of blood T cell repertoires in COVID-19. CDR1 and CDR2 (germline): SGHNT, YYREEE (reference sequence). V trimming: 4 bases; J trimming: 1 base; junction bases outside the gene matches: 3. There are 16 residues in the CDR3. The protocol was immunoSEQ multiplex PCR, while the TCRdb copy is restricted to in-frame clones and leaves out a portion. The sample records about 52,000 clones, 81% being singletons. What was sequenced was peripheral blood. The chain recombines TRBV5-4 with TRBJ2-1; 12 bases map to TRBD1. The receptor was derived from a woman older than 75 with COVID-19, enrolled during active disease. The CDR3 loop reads CASSAGQGASYNEQFF. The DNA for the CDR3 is TGTGCCAGCAGCGCGGGACAGGGGGCTTCCTACAATGAGCAGTTCTTC.